This record looks at one T cell receptor beta chain sequence and its context. Its specific antigen is unknown. No base quality values were provided; no much bigger clone lies one nucleotide off. This entry belongs to a study of OX40 agonist ivuxolimab in advanced cancers. As for the study more broadly: Ivuxolimab was a fully human IgG2 agonistic monoclonal antibody targeting the costimulatory receptor OX40 (CD134). Intravenous ivuxolimab was administered to patients every 2 weeks at six dose levels: 0.01, 0.1, 0.3, 1.5, 3 and 10 mg/kg. Among the approximately 50 dose-escalation patients, some 19 had hepatocellular carcinoma, roughly 15 melanoma, 9 renal cell carcinoma and 9 head and neck cancer. The dose-escalation cohort was roughly 83% male with a mean age of around 64 years, ranging from roughly 20 to 80. Prior anti-PD-1, anti-PD-L1 or anti-CTLA-4 therapy was permitted, and checkpoint inhibitors had been received by roughly 40% of dose-escalation patients. Partial responses occurred in three dose-escalation patients, of whom one had hepatocellular carcinoma and two had cutaneous melanoma. Peripheral TCRbeta sequencing aimed to test whether ivuxolimab altered TCR sequence diversity and caused clonal T-cell expansion. The paper describes the monotherapy dose-escalation part (N of about 50 patients) of the phase I trial of ivuxolimab. The paper as a whole reports these results and caveats: After ivuxolimab, more expanded clones were found on average in CD8+ T cells than in CD4+ T cells. At doses from 0.1 to 3.0 mg/kg, clonal expansion was seen in both CD4+ and CD8+ blood T cells between baseline and week 6. Low levels of normalized T-cell clonal expansion were also seen in some patients who did not respond. Antigen specificity was not determined for the clonally expanded peripheral T cells. In the 0.1-3.0 mg/kg groups, partial responders had among the lowest normalized peripheral clonal expansion, particularly in CD8+ T cells.

For sequencing of the TCRbeta CDR3 region, genomic DNA was extracted from the sorted cells. The immunoSEQ Assay was used to sequence the TCRbeta CDR3 regions. TCRdb took over this immuneACCESS table, retaining in-frame rearrangements with V and J assigned. Such tables are incomplete; in checked studies, under half of the missing clones stem from an unresolved V gene, and the remainder is unexplained. The sample table lists roughly 80,000 clones, 75% to 90% of them with a count of one. The ten largest clones capture about 2.7% of the sample. CDR1 and CDR2, per the germline V gene (reference sequence), are MNHEY and SMNVEV. V loses 6 bases at its end and J loses 3 bases; junction bases beyond the gene matches: 4. The CDR3 starts with the cysteine, ends with the phenylalanine, and has 13 residues. Left in the record is the CDR3 DNA by itself, 39 bases read in frame from the first base. Patients with a history of autoimmune disease or receiving systemic immunosuppression were excluded from the trial. Peripheral blood for TCR sequencing was collected from all dose cohorts at baseline, on cycle 4 day 1, and on cycle 7 day 1. Samples came from an open-label, multicenter, first-in-human phase I dose-escalation trial of ivuxolimab. Adults with locally advanced or metastatic melanoma, renal cell carcinoma, hepatocellular carcinoma or head and neck squamous cell carcinoma were enrolled in the trial. Before TCR sequencing, CD4+ and CD8+ T cells were separately sorted from peripheral blood.

This sequence uses TRBV27 and TRBJ2-5, and 7 junctional nucleotides match TRBD2. The receptor comes from an adult with an advanced solid tumor such as melanoma, head and neck, liver or kidney cancer. Material: CD4+ or CD8+ T cells sorted from blood, obtained in a trial of the OX40 agonist ivuxolimab. The nucleotides read TGTGCCAGCAGAATTGCGGGGGAAGAGACCCAGTACTTC. This is translated as CASRIAGEETQYF.